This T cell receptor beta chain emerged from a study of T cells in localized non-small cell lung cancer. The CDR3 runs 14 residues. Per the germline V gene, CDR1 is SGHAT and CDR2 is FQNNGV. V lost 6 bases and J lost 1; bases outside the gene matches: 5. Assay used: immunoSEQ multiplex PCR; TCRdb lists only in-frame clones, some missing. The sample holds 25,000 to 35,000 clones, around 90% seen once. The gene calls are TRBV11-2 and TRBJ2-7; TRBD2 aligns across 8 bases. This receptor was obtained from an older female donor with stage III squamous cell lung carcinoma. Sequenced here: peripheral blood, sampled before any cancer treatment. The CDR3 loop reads CASSSGTRSYEQYF. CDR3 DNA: TGTGCCAGCAGTTCCGGGACTAGGTCCTACGAGCAGTACTTC.